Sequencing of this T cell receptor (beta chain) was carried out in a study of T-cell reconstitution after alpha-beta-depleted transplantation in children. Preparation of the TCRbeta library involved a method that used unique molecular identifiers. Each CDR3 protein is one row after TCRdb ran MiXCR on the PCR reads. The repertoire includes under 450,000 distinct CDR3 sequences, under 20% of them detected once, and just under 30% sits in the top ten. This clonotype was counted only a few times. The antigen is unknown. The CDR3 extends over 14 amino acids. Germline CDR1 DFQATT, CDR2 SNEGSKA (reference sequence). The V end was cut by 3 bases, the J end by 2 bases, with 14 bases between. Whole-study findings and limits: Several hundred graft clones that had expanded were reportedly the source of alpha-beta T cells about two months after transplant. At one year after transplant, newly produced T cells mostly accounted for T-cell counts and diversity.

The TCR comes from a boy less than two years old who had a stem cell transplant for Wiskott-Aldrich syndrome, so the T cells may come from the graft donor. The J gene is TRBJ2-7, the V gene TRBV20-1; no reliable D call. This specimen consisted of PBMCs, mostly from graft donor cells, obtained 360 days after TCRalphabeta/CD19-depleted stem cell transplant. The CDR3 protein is CSASHSLPPYEQYF. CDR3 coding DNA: TGCAGTGCTAGCCACTCGCTACCCCCCTACGAGCAGTACTTC.